This section outlines one TCR beta chain sequence together with its context. Its cognate antigen has yet to be identified. Within one base of it there is no much larger clone, and no base qualities were kept. This sample stems from a study of STAT3 mutations in large granular lymphocyte leukemia (dated by TCRdb to about 2019). In the study overall: Canonical activating STAT3 mutations were detected in roughly half of the longitudinally sequenced T-LGLL patients. Approximately 19 representative T-LGLL cases were selected from an initial cohort of some 210 LGL patients for longitudinal TCRbeta and STAT3 sequencing. As controls, the study also included longitudinal sequencing of two patients with natural killer LGL leukemia. On average, sequencing was done at around 4 time points per patient, with the number of samplings ranging from 2 to 8. More than half of T-LGLL patients received one or more immunosuppressive therapy regimens, with hematologic response in 40% to 50% of those treated. To reconstruct clonal hierarchy and dynamics, serial deep sequencing of TCRbeta CDR3 and STAT3 was performed in patients with T-cell large granular lymphocyte leukemia. Summary of the overall study and its limitations: Because no samples were available when a clone first appeared, clonal expansion was inferred from samplings taken at other points. Since codominant clonotypes persisted in some patients, a small but highly pathogenic clone may have gone undetected. TCR clonotype switching after therapy was observed in 6 of 18 patients, and all newly emerging clones were found to be STAT3 wild type. Several patients had a dominant TCR clone burden greater than the STAT3 mutant burden, which suggests that the STAT3 mutation arose secondarily within a clone that had already expanded. At least one immunodominant TCRbeta clonotype was present in every T-LGLL patient, and multiple immunodominant subclonotypes appeared in about half of the T-LGLL patients. The linking of therapy response to changes in TCR clonal burden was complicated by variable intervals between samplings and differing treatment regimens.

TCRbeta libraries were sequenced on an Illumina MiSeq, and an average of roughly 41,000 productive templates per sample was obtained. Using multiplex PCR amplification, the immunoSEQ assay generated the TCRbeta CDR3 libraries. In the source study's methods: Repertoire diversity was calculated as previously defined, and values close to 0 indicated extremely monoclonal samples. TCRdb limited this immuneACCESS table to in-frame rearrangements with V and J called. A share of clones is missing; checked studies link under half to unresolved V genes, and the rest is unexplained. D and trimming were read from the DNA, whereas the V and J calls and clone size are those reported in that table. Within this sample are 9,500 to 14,000 clones, with less than 90% of them counted one time only. 70% to 90% of the sample is held by the ten biggest clonotypes. The germline V gene specifies SGHAT as CDR1 and FQNNGV as CDR2. Including the terminal cysteine and phenylalanine, the CDR3 comprises 14 residues. Solely the CDR3 DNA is kept, with 42 bases framed from the first base. Deletion took 1 base off V and 1 base off J, with a span of 7 bases between the germline ends.

DNA was extracted from blood mononuclear cells, with the same DNA used for both TCR and STAT3 sequencing. The sequenced material came from peripheral blood mononuclear cells. This receptor was identified in a man of 80 years or more with T-cell large granular lymphocyte leukemia. Some clones in this sample may be carry-over from other donors' samples. The age is the age at diagnosis. The V gene is TRBV11-2 and the J gene is TRBJ2-5; the D gene remains uncertain. The nucleotide sequence reads TGTGCCAGCAGCTTAGCGCAAGTCCAAGAGACCCAGTACTTC. Its product reads: CASSLAQVQETQYF. Reference TRBV11-2 and TRBJ2-5 proteins supply the regions before and after the CDR3; the full variable domain is: EAGVAQSPRYKIIEKRQSVAFWCNPISGHATLYWYQQILGQGPKLLIQFQNNGVVDDSQLPKDRFSAERLKGVDSTLKIQPAKLEDSAVYLCASSLAQVQETQYFGPGTRLLVL.